These T cell receptor beta chains were read from a single sample in a study of human T cells and chemical hapten exposure. TCRdb passed the RACE reads through MiXCR, listing each CDR3 protein once. This table holds tens of thousands of distinct CDR3 sequences, around 10% found once. Sequenced here: whole blood, sampled in connection with sensitization to the hapten diphenylcyclopropenone (DPC). The receptors derive from a man in his forties with alopecia areata. Some clones in this sample may be carry-over from other donors' samples. Each CDR3 is given with its conserved first and last residue. Fields, in order: D gene, J gene, V gene, clone size, CDR3 DNA, CDR3 protein. A D gene is named only where the DNA matches it firmly. Clone size, where shown, is once, few, many, or a class for clones that have expanded.

TRBD1 TRBJ2-5 TRBV28 many TGTGCCAGCAGTTCGGGACAGGTCCAAGAGACCCAGTACTTC CASSSGQVQETQYF
TRBD1 TRBJ1-1 TRBV27 many TGTGCCAGCAGTCCTGCAGACAGGGTGGTTACTGAAGCTTTCTTT CASSPADRVVTEAFF
TRBD1 TRBJ2-1 TRBV11-2 few TGTGCCAGCAGCCCTGCCCGGGACAGGGGGCAGCGGGAGGTGTACAATGAGCAGTTCTTC CASSPARDRGQREVYNEQFF
TRBD2 TRBJ2-2 TRBV7-6 few TGTGCCAGCAGCTTAGTAACTAGCGCAGGGGAGCTGTTTTTT CASSLVTSAGELFF
TRBD1 TRBJ2-1 TRBV7-2 few TGTGCCAGCAGCTATTCCGGGACAGGGTTCCCCTACAATGAGCAGTTCTTC CASSYSGTGFPYNEQFF
- TRBJ1-1 TRBV20-1 few TGCAGTGCTAGAGATACTTTTGGTGCTACGAACACTGAAGCTTTCTTT CSARDTFGATNTEAFF
TRBD1 TRBJ2-7 TRBV3-1 many TGTGCCAGCAGCCAAGATGGCAGGGGGTCGGTCTCCTACGAGCAGTACTTC CASSQDGRGSVSYEQYF
- TRBJ1-1 TRBV5-1 many TGCGCCAGCAGCTTGCTCTCCGGCTCGAACACTGAAGCTTTCTTT CASSLLSGSNTEAFF
TRBD1 TRBJ2-1 TRBV12-3/TRBV12-4 - TGTGCCAGCAGCCACCGGGACAGGGGCGGCCATGAGCAGTTCTTC CASSHRDRGGHEQFF
- TRBJ2-6 TRBV9 many TGTGCCAGCAGCTACCCCCAGGGTGGCTCTGGGGCCAACGTCCTGACTTTC CASSYPQGGSGANVLTF
- TRBJ2-1 TRBV12-3/TRBV12-4 many TGTGCCAGCAGTATGTGGACAGAACTTTCCTACAATGAGCAGTTCTTC CASSMWTELSYNEQFF
- TRBJ2-6 TRBV12-3/TRBV12-4 - TGTGCCAGCACCCGGGACTCTGGGGCCAACGTCCTGACTTTC CASTRDSGANVLTF
- TRBJ2-7 TRBV6-2/TRBV6-3 many TGTGCCAGCAACCAAGGAGTAGAAGGCTACGAGCAGTACTTC CASNQGVEGYEQYF
TRBD1 TRBJ2-5 TRBV18 - TGTGCCAGCTCACCACTCGCCCAGGGGGCATCAGGAGAGACCCAGTACTTC CASSPLAQGASGETQYF
TRBD2 TRBJ2-5 TRBV7-9 many TGTGCCAGCAGCTTGGGACTAGCGGGAGGGCCCTCAGAGACCCAGTACTTC CASSLGLAGGPSETQYF
- TRBJ1-5 TRBV20-1 few TGCAGTGCTAGGCGGGGGGCGCCCCATCAGCCCCAGCATTTT CSARRGAPHQPQHF
- TRBJ2-2 TRBV5-4 many TGTGCCAGCAGCGCACCGCCCGACGGGGAGCTGTTTTTT CASSAPPDGELFF
- TRBJ2-2 TRBV2 many TGTGCCAGCAAAGGGGCGCGGACCGGGGAGCTGTTTTTT CASKGARTGELFF
- TRBJ1-1 TRBV7-6 many TGTGCCAGCAGCTACAGGGCAGGGGACACTGAAGCTTTCTTT CASSYRAGDTEAFF
- TRBJ1-4 TRBV4-2 - TGTGCCAGCAGCCAAGGGGCAGCTGGGGGTCTGCGTCGTGAAAAACTGTTTTTT CASSQGAAGGLRREKLFF
TRBD1 TRBJ2-7 TRBV6-5 - TGTGCCAGCAGTTACTCCTGGGACAGGGGCTCCTACGAGCAGTACTTC CASSYSWDRGSYEQYF
- TRBJ2-7 TRBV2 many TGTGCCAGCAGCGGGGGAACGCAGAGAACCTACGAGCAGTACTTC CASSGGTQRTYEQYF
- TRBJ2-1 TRBV6-4 many TGTGCCACCGGAATCGGTAGCTCCTACAATGAGCAGTTCTTC CATGIGSSYNEQFF
- TRBJ2-4 TRBV5-1 many TGCGCCAGCAGCTCGGGCTTCTCTGTGGTAGCCAAAAACATTCAGTACTTC CASSSGFSVVAKNIQYF
- TRBJ1-1 TRBV20-1 many TGCAGTGCTAGGGGCTCGTGGGCTGAAGCTTTCTTT CSARGSWAEAFF
- TRBJ2-7 TRBV2 many TGTGCCAGCCGGGCACTCGAGCAGTACTTC CASRALEQYF
- TRBJ1-4 TRBV28 few TGTGCCAGCAGTTTGGTGTTTGAAAAACTGTTTTTT CASSLVFEKLFF
- TRBJ2-7 TRBV5-1 - TGCGCCAGCAGCTACCGGGAAGGCCCCTACGAGCAGTACTTC CASSYREGPYEQYF
- TRBJ2-3 TRBV24-1 many TGTGCCACCAGTGATTCGCTACAGGGAAACTCGGGGGATACGCAGTATTTT CATSDSLQGNSGDTQYF
TRBD2 TRBJ2-7 TRBV28 - TGTGCCAGCAGTTTATTATCTAGCGGGAGAGTAAGCTCCTACGAGCAGTACTTC CASSLLSSGRVSSYEQYF
- TRBJ2-5 TRBV12-3/TRBV12-4 few TGTGCCAGCAGGTCAGGGGTAGAGACCCAGTACTTC CASRSGVETQYF
- TRBJ2-3 TRBV7-9 - TGTGCCAGCAGCCCCGGAGGAGGGGCGTTAACAGATACGCAGTATTTT CASSPGGGALTDTQYF
TRBD1 TRBJ2-7 TRBV28 many TGTGCCAGCAGTCCGACAGGGGCGACCTACGAGCAGTACTTC CASSPTGATYEQYF
- TRBJ2-1 TRBV28 few TGTGCCAGCACAGAGACGGGGTACAATGAGCAGTTCTTC CASTETGYNEQFF